Following are 9 T cell receptor beta chains from one sample sequenced in a study of metastatic and nonmetastatic thyroid tumors. No patient had received any treatment before thyroid surgery. MiXCR was used by TCRdb to re-call the PCR reads. The sample has roughly 64,000 clones; about 4% are singletons. Material for sequencing was blood. The receptors were gathered from a female donor with papillary thyroid cancer or a benign thyroid nodule (not recorded which). Some clones in this sample may be carry-over from other donors' samples.

This clone was picked up many times. The J gene is TRBJ1-2, the V gene TRBV10-3; D not resolved. Germline V lookup: CDR1 ENHRY, CDR2 SYGVKD. CDR3 size: 12 residues. V gave up 2 bases and J gave up 1 base, with 2 bases separating them. The CDR3, as DNA: TGTGCCATCAGTGAGGGTAACTATGGCTACACCTTC. This translates into CAISEGNYGYTF.

This clone was counted a few times. A much larger clone differs from this one at a single base, so this may be a read error. The chain couples TRBV3-1 to TRBJ2-3, with D unclear. Germline loops: CDR1 LGHDT, CDR2 YNNKEL (reference sequence). V lost 6 bases and J lost 3, with 10 bases in between. This CDR3 comprises 13 residues. For the CDR3, the DNA is TGTGCCAGCAGAAGCACCTCAACAGATACGCAGTATTTT. Its translation: CASRSTSTDTQYF.

This clone has at least ten counts. V gene TRBV6-1 combines with J gene TRBJ2-7, with 9 bases fitting TRBD1. The V gene end was trimmed by 5 bases and the J gene end by 6 bases; junction bases not matched to a gene: 8. This CDR3 is built from 14 residues. Germline V gene lookup returns CDR1 MNHNS and CDR2 SASEGT. This chain's CDR3 is CASSYLQGATEQYF. The DNA of the CDR3 is TGTGCCAGCAGTTACCTACAGGGGGCGACCGAGCAGTACTTC.

Ten or more counts support this clone. V is TRBV9 and J is TRBJ2-1; TRBD2 agrees at 8 bases. Germline CDR1 and CDR2: SGDLS and YYNGEE. There are 16 residues in the CDR3. Trimming took 4 bases from V and 5 from J; bases not matched to a gene: 11. The CDR3 DNA is TGTGCCAGCAGCTCCGGCCCGCGGGAGGCCGACAATGAGCAGTTCTTC. It is translated as CASSSGPREADNEQFF.

This clone appeared a few times. The chain recombines TRBV7-9 with TRBJ2-3; D call uncertain. The length of the CDR3 is 14 residues. V was shortened by 0 bases and J by 1 base, with 5 bases between the two germline ends. Germline-derived CDR1 and CDR2 are SEHNR and FQNEAQ (reference sequence). The chain's CDR3 is CASSLASGTDTQYF. The CDR3 region has the DNA TGTGCCAGCAGCTTAGCTTCGGGCACAGATACGCAGTATTTT. The full variable domain, its missing parts supplied by reference TRBV7-9 and TRBJ2-3, is DTGVSQNPRHKITKRGQNVTFRCDPISEHNRLYWYRQTLGQGPEFLTYFQNEAQLEKSRLLSDRFSAERPKGSFSTLEIQRTEQGDSAMYLCASSLASGTDTQYFGPGTRLTVL.

This clone was observed at least ten times. The CDR3 region is CSARPLTGAAKNIQYF. CDR3 nucleotides: TGCAGTGCTAGACCCCTGACTGGCGCAGCCAAAAACATTCAGTACTTC. The rearrangement joins TRBV20-1 to TRBJ2-4; D gene unclear. The CDR3 runs to 16 residues. The V gene lost 2 bases and the J gene lost 0 bases, with 14 bases spanning the gap. Germline CDR1 is DFQATT and CDR2 is SNEGSKA (reference sequence).

This clone was counted many times. The chain joins TRBV20-1 to TRBJ2-7, with D possibly TRBD1 on 6 matching bases. Germline CDR1 DFQATT, CDR2 SNEGSKA (reference sequence). V lost 6 bases and J 7 bases, leaving 13 bases between the germline ends. This CDR3 comprises 11 residues. CDR3: CSAPTGTEQYF. CDR3 nucleotides: TGCAGTGCCCCGACCGGGACAGAGCAGTACTTC.

On this clone itself: A read error may be the cause here, since a much bigger clone is one base away. This rearrangement joins TRBV9 to TRBJ2-7; D is perhaps TRBD2 (6 bases). V lost 4 bases and J lost 6, with 20 bases in between. The CDR3 consists of 15 residues. The germline V gene encodes CDR1 SGDLS and CDR2 YYNGEE. The CDR3 region is CASSQGPSVSSEQYF. As DNA, the CDR3 is TGTGCCAGCAGCCAGGGACCTAGCGTGAGCTCCGAGCAGTACTTC.

This clone was counted between two and nine times. Since a much larger clone is just one base distant, this may be a read error. This chain joins TRBV11-3 and TRBJ2-2; D assignment may be TRBD1 or TRBD2 (5 bases each). V dropped 7 bases and J dropped 6 bases, with 15 bases sitting between them. From germline, CDR1 is SGHNT and CDR2 YENEEA. The CDR3 extends over 14 amino acids. The CDR3: CASTTSEGSGELFF. CDR3 DNA sequence: TGTGCCAGCACCACAAGTGAGGGGTCCGGGGAGCTGTTTTTT.